This TCR beta chain derives from a study of CD8+ T cells in alopecia areata. Reverse transcribed after extraction, RNA yielded cDNA as the sequencing template. Here immunoSEQ multiplex PCR was the method, and the copy in TCRdb shows in-frame clones only, minus some. Of some 150,000 clones listed, about 61% are singletons. Treatment denoted: oral pan-JAK inhibitor, 5-10 mg twice daily. Germline lookup yields CDR1 MNHNS and CDR2 SASEGT. V was trimmed by 7 bases and J by 8 bases, leaving 15 bases between them. CDR3 size: 13 residues. The sample here was CD4+ T cells sorted from blood, taken at approximately week 60, from a patient treated with tofacitinib. This clonotype was sampled from a human donor with alopecia areata. The chain uses TRBV6-1 and TRBJ2-1; D is possibly TRBD2 (6 bases). As DNA, the CDR3 is TGTGCCAGCAACCTGAGGGGACTGGATGAGCAGTTCTTC. Encoded protein: CASNLRGLDEQFF.